This T cell receptor beta chain was documented in a study of cytotoxic CD8 clonotypes in ibrutinib-treated CLL. Measured with immunoSEQ multiplex PCR; TCRdb has only the in-frame clones, and not every one. Here the sample spans about 140,000 clones, 70% to 90% being singletons. Frozen PBMC stocks contributed around 1.8 micrograms of genomic DNA to the TCR beta libraries. Study outcomes and limitations: There were few public clonotypes, and on treatment they contracted or stayed stable.

This CDR3 is 11 amino acids long. In germline, CDR1 is MNHNS, CDR2 SASEGT. With respect to this clone: What it recognizes is unknown. The junction differs from germline at one of its ends, possibly a read error.

The sequencing here drew on PBMCs, taken after 36 months of ibrutinib treatment. V usage is TRBV6-1 and J usage is TRBJ1-4; D perhaps matches TRBD1 (6 bases). The sequence derives from a human donor with chronic lymphocytic leukemia. The CDR3 spells CASSEQWTEIF. The CDR3 DNA reads TGTGCCAGCAGTGAACAGTGGACAGAGATTTTT.